This is a list of T cell receptor beta chains from one sample in a study of response to subunit inactivated influenza vaccine. MiXCR, applied by TCRdb to the RT-PCR reads, yields one record per CDR3 protein. The profile covers hundreds of thousands of distinct CDR3 sequences, with approximately 21% appearing a single time and 10% taken by the ten largest. This material consisted of PBMCs from blood, taken 21 months after vaccination. These receptors were collected from a man aged 50 to 69 who received an inactivated influenza vaccine. The CDR3 runs from the conserved cysteine through the conserved F or W. D genes are given only for firm matches. Not all rows give a size; the values are once, few, many and, for expanded clones, a class.

CDR3	DNA	J	V	D	size
CASSTGQAGSPLHF	TGTGCCAGCAGCACGGGACAGGCGGGGTCACCCCTCCACTTT	TRBJ1-6	TRBV5-6	TRBD1	few
CASSIQAAPAYGYTF	TGTGCCAGTAGTATCCAGGCAGCACCCGCCTATGGCTACACCTTC	TRBJ1-2	TRBV19	-	-
CASGTGDPDTQYF	TGTGCCAGCGGGACAGGGGATCCAGATACGCAGTATTTT	TRBJ2-3	TRBV28	TRBD1	few
CASSLRVTDKNYGYTF	TGTGCCAGCAGCTTACGGGTTACAGATAAGAACTATGGCTACACCTTC	TRBJ1-2	TRBV13	-	-
CASSSRDRPNTEAFF	TGTGCCAGCAGCTCCAGGGACAGACCGAACACTGAAGCTTTCTTT	TRBJ1-1	TRBV7-2	TRBD1	many
CASSVIYSAGYTF	TGTGCCAGCAGCGTGATTTACAGTGCTGGCTACACCTTC	TRBJ1-2	TRBV7-2	-	-
CASSLKANMNTEAFF	TGTGCCAGCAGCTTGAAGGCTAACATGAACACTGAAGCTTTCTTT	TRBJ1-1	TRBV11-2	-	-
CASSLDPQGARAFF	TGCGCCAGCAGCTTGGATCCCCAGGGGGCGCGGGCTTTCTTT	TRBJ1-1	TRBV5-1	TRBD1	few
CAWSVLAGWIMNTEAFF	TGTGCCTGGAGTGTACTGGCTGGGTGGATCATGAACACTGAAGCTTTCTTT	TRBJ1-1	TRBV30	-	many
CSARPLDSLYNSPLHF	TGCAGTGCTAGGCCCCTAGACAGCCTCTATAATTCACCCCTCCACTTT	TRBJ1-6	TRBV20-1	-	few
CASRRTRGPITDTQYF	TGTGCCAGCAGACGTACCAGGGGCCCTATTACAGATACGCAGTATTTT	TRBJ2-3	TRBV12-3/TRBV12-4	-	-
CASSFGQAFTYEQYF	TGTGCCAGCAGTTTCGGACAGGCCTTTACTTACGAGCAGTACTTC	TRBJ2-7	TRBV27	TRBD1	-
CASSYRGEQFF	TGTGCCAGCAGTTACCGAGGTGAGCAGTTCTTC	TRBJ2-1	TRBV6-2/TRBV6-3	-	-
CASSLLTSGWETQYF	TGTGCCAGCAGCCTTCTGACTAGCGGGTGGGAGACCCAGTACTTC	TRBJ2-5	TRBV7-9	TRBD2	once
CASSRRSSQPQHF	TGCGCCAGCAGCCGACGGAGCTCACAGCCCCAGCATTTT	TRBJ1-5	TRBV4-1	-	-
CASSLGGIRQETQYF	TGCGCCAGCAGCTTAGGTGGGATAAGACAAGAGACCCAGTACTTC	TRBJ2-5	TRBV5-1	-	-
CAWSTGRGADTQYF	TGTGCCTGGAGTACCGGCAGGGGGGCAGATACGCAGTATTTT	TRBJ2-3	TRBV30	-	-
CASSQEGTGREKLFF	TGCGCCAGCAGCCAAGAGGGGACCGGACGCGAAAAACTGTTTTTT	TRBJ1-4	TRBV4-3	-	-
CASSYEAANTEAFF	TGTGCCAGCAGTTACGAGGCAGCTAACACTGAAGCTTTCTTT	TRBJ1-1	TRBV6-5	-	many
CASSQRTGENSPLHF	TGTGCCAGCAGCCAACGGACAGGCGAAAATTCACCCCTCCACTTT	TRBJ1-6	TRBV4-2	TRBD1	-
CASYRGHNNSPLHF	TGTGCCAGCTATAGGGGACACAATAATTCACCCCTCCACTTT	TRBJ1-6	TRBV28	-	-
CASSLRAASEKLFF	TGTGCCAGCAGCTTGAGGGCAGCATCAGAAAAACTGTTTTTT	TRBJ1-4	TRBV5-5	-	-
CATSSGPGLRYEQYF	TGTGCCACCAGCAGTGGCCCGGGACTCCGCTACGAGCAGTACTTC	TRBJ2-7	TRBV15	-	-
CAWKGRPAEQYF	TGTGCCTGGAAAGGGCGGCCCGCCGAGCAGTACTTC	TRBJ2-7	TRBV30	-	-
CASSQEIEGLGYTF	TGTGCCAGCAGCCAAGAGATCGAGGGGCTCGGCTACACCTTC	TRBJ1-2	TRBV4-2	-	-
CASSAAGPSTDTQYF	TGCGCCAGCAGCGCTGCAGGACCTAGCACAGATACGCAGTATTTT	TRBJ2-3	TRBV5-1	-	-
CSVDRGQETQYF	TGCAGCGTTGATCGGGGGCAAGAGACCCAGTACTTC	TRBJ2-5	TRBV29-1	-	few
CASSPYRGAQENTEAFF	TGCGCCAGCAGCCCCTACAGGGGGGCACAGGAGAACACTGAAGCTTTCTTT	TRBJ1-1	TRBV5-1	TRBD1	-
CASSPGRLLFREQYF	TGTGCCAGCAGCCCTGGGAGGCTCCTGTTCCGCGAGCAGTACTTC	TRBJ2-7	TRBV14	-	-
CASSQAANTDTQYF	TGTGCCAGCAGCCAAGCGGCAAACACAGATACGCAGTATTTT	TRBJ2-3	TRBV4-2	-	few
CASSWSSGLPNTEAFF	TGTGCCAGCAGTTGGAGTTCGGGACTACCGAACACTGAAGCTTTCTTT	TRBJ1-1	TRBV6-5	-	-
CASSSQTGEQYF	TGTGCCAGCAGCTCTCAGACGGGCGAGCAGTACTTC	TRBJ2-7	TRBV5-6	-	-
CATSIWGGQGSLKDGYTF	TGTGCCACCAGCATTTGGGGGGGACAGGGGTCGTTAAAGGATGGCTACACCTTC	TRBJ1-2	TRBV15	TRBD1	-
CASSFSGSGIAYEQFF	TGTGCCAGCAGCTTTAGCGGTAGCGGGATAGCCTATGAGCAGTTCTTC	TRBJ2-1	TRBV5-4	TRBD2	-
CASSLNLWDYHGETQYF	TGTGCCAGCAGTTTAAATCTCTGGGACTACCATGGAGAGACCCAGTACTTC	TRBJ2-5	TRBV28	TRBD2	-
CSAHGAGGDTQYF	TGCAGTGCCCATGGAGCGGGAGGGGATACGCAGTATTTT	TRBJ2-3	TRBV20-1	TRBD2	-
CASSHSPPDTTGEKLFF	TGCGCCAGCAGCCACTCCCCCCCGGACACGACGGGGGAAAAACTGTTTTTT	TRBJ1-4	TRBV4-3	-	-
CASRMEAANYGYTF	TGTGCCAGCAGGATGGAAGCAGCTAACTATGGCTACACCTTC	TRBJ1-2	TRBV4-2	-	many
CASSLGAMTDADTQYF	TGTGCCAGCAGCTTAGGTGCCATGACAGATGCAGATACGCAGTATTTT	TRBJ2-3	TRBV11-2	-	-
CASSQWATANTGELFF	TGTGCCAGCAGCCAATGGGCAACCGCGAACACCGGGGAGCTGTTTTTT	TRBJ2-2	TRBV3-1	-	-
CASSGGGEGGAKNIQYF	TGTGCCAGCAGCGGGGGTGGCGAAGGCGGAGCCAAAAACATTCAGTACTTC	TRBJ2-4	TRBV9	-	once
CASSIRNNSPLHF	TGTGCCAGCAGTATCCGTAATAATTCACCCCTCCACTTT	TRBJ1-6	TRBV2	-	few
CASSVRPVLDTQYF	TGTGCCAGCAGCGTAAGACCGGTGTTAGATACGCAGTATTTT	TRBJ2-3	TRBV9	-	-
CASSEFGPGNTIYF	TGTGCCAGCAGTGAGTTTGGGCCCGGAAACACCATATATTTT	TRBJ1-3	TRBV6-1	-	few
CASSQVTGGLANYGYTF	TGTGCCAGCAGCCAAGTGACAGGGGGCCTAGCTAACTATGGCTACACCTTC	TRBJ1-2	TRBV4-2	TRBD1	few